This T cell receptor beta chain is from a study of control samples from healthy donors and cancer patients (dated by TCRdb to 2018 to 2021). Library method: the immunoSEQ multiplex PCR assay. Entries here come from immuneACCESS through TCRdb and include only in-frame sequences with V and J called. Some clones fail to appear in such tables; in the studies checked, an unresolved V gene covers under half of the shortfall, and the cause of the remainder is unknown. Here the sample has tens of thousands of clones; 75% to 90% occur a single time. Around 2.8% of the sample is held by the ten biggest clonotypes. Comment on this clone: Its antigen is currently not known. No much larger clonotype is one base removed from it; base qualities were not supplied.

The source is a woman aged 50 to 60 with lung cancer. Sequencing was performed on PBMCs.

The CDR3 sequence is CASRRDISGYTF. The DNA sequence is as follows: TGTGCCAGCCGCCGGGACATTAGTGGCTACACCTTC. The sequence links TRBV9 to TRBJ1-2; a tentative D call is TRBD1 (6 bases match). V drops 7 bases and J drops 7 bases, leaving 14 bases in between. The CDR3, from cysteine to phenylalanine, totals 12 residues. The only DNA kept is the CDR3, 36 bases in frame from the first base. Reading the germline V gene gives CDR1 SGDLS and CDR2 YYNGEE.